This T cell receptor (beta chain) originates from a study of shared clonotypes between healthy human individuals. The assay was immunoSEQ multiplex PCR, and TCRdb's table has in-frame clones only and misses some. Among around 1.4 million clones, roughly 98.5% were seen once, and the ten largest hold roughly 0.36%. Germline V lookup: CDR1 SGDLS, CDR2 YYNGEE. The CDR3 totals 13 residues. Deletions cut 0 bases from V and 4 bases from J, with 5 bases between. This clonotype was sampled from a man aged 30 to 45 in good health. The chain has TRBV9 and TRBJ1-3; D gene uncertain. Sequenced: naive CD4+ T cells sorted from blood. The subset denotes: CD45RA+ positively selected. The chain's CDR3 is CASSVVEGNTIYF. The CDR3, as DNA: TGTGCCAGCAGCGTAGTCGAGGGAAACACCATATATTTT.